The present TCR beta chain was sequenced within a study of blood T cell repertoires in COVID-19. Across the whole study: The United States, Italy and Spain provided the acute and convalescent COVID-19 samples. PBMCs, B-cell-depleted T cells, or T cells were the source of the cDNA or gDNA that made up the material.

V shed 3 bases and J shed 2 bases, with 22 bases lying between them. Looked up from germline, CDR1 is SGDLS and CDR2 is YYNGEE. The CDR3 has 18 amino acids. Methods used by the authors: Amplification with reference gene primers provided the estimates of nucleated cell counts. Measured with immunoSEQ multiplex PCR; TCRdb has only the in-frame clones, and not every one. V and J calls and clone size follow that table, whereas D and trimming were derived from the DNA. The table lists about 210,000 clones, approximately 90% of them singletons. This TCR came from a woman in her forties with acute or convalescent COVID-19. The sequencing input was peripheral blood. The rearrangement joins TRBV9 to TRBJ2-3, with a possible D match to TRBD1 (6 bases). CDR3 sequence (DNA): TGTGCCAGCAGCGCCCACCTCGGGGACACTTCCTTCACAGATACGCAGTATTTT. Amino acid sequence: CASSAHLGDTSFTDTQYF.